This passage covers 20 T cell receptor beta chains from one sample sequenced in a study of T-cell reconstitution after alpha-beta-depleted transplantation in children. Using unique molecular identifiers, the investigators prepared the TCRbeta library. TCRdb re-analysed the PCR reads in MiXCR, keeping a single row per CDR3 protein. Found here are approximately 980,000 distinct CDR3 sequences, roughly 29% of them singletons; the top ten hold around 30%. The sample in question was PBMCs, mostly from graft donor cells, obtained 360 days after TCRalphabeta/CD19-depleted stem cell transplant. All receptors derive from a boy in the first two years of life who had a stem cell transplant for SCID, so the T cells may come from the graft donor.

Turning to this clonotype: Sequence at one end of the junction differs from germline and may be a read error. The chain links TRBV18 to TRBJ2-7; no definite D call. The CDR3 has 15 residues. Germline V gene data show CDR1 as KGHSH and CDR2 as LQKENI. The CDR3 DNA reads TGTGCCGGCTCACTAACGCTCAGTGAGTTTTCCGAGCAGTACTTC. This gives the protein CAGSLTLSEFSEQYF.

The chain joins TRBV20-1 to TRBJ2-7; 7 bases line up with TRBD1. This CDR3 comprises 12 residues. V trimming: 5 bases; J trimming: 5 bases; junction bases outside the gene matches: 6. CDR1 is DFQATT, CDR2 SNEGSKA, per germline (reference sequence). This chain's CDR3 is CSALRDRDEQYF. The CDR3 bases are TGCAGTGCTCTCCGGGACAGAGACGAGCAGTACTTC.

This clonotype was counted only a few times. The chain employs TRBV10-1 and TRBJ2-7; D remains ambiguous. V dropped 9 bases and J dropped 3 bases, with 15 bases sitting between them. The CDR3 is made up of 13 amino acids. Per the germline V gene, CDR1 is WNHNN and CDR2 is SYGVQD (reference sequence). CDR3: CASSADLGYEQYF. The CDR3 bases are TGCGCCAGTTCGGCAGACCTAGGCTACGAGCAGTACTTC.

This clonotype was observed a handful of times. V gene TRBV4-3 combines with J gene TRBJ2-1; D is ambiguous. With 1 base removed from V and 2 bases from J, the gap between germline ends came to 12 bases. Germline V gene sequence: CDR1 LGHNA, CDR2 YSLEER. The CDR3 runs to 16 residues. The CDR3 DNA reads TGCGCCAGCAGCCAAGTTCCCCAACCGACCTACAATGAGCAGTTCTTC. It is translated as CASSQVPQPTYNEQFF.

This sequence joins TRBV29-1 and TRBJ1-1; unclear D gene. The CDR3 runs to 13 residues. The germline gives CDR1 SQVTM, CDR2 ANQGSEA. V was clipped by 0 bases and J by 1 base, with 6 bases between them. The CDR3 loop reads CSVEEGANTEAFF. The CDR3 region has the DNA TGCAGCGTTGAAGAAGGCGCGAACACTGAAGCTTTCTTT. Full variable domain (missing parts from reference TRBV29-1 and TRBJ1-1): SAVISQKPSRDICQRGTSLTIQCQVDSQVTMMFWYRQQPGQSLTLIATANQGSEATYESGFVIDKFPISRPNLTFSTLTVSNMSPEDSSIYLCSVEEGANTEAFFGQGTRLTVV.

The V gene is TRBV29-1, the J gene TRBJ1-1; D remains ambiguous. Germline-derived CDR1 and CDR2 are SQVTM and ANQGSEA. There are 13 residues in the CDR3. Trimming left V 0 bases short and J 1 base short, with 6 bases between. The CDR3 region has the DNA TGCAGCGTTGAAGATGGTGCGAACACTGAAGCTTTCTTT. This codes for CSVEDGANTEAFF.

The rearrangement joins TRBV20-1 to TRBJ1-5, with D tentatively TRBD1 (6 bases). The CDR3 has 17 residues. Germline V gene lookup returns CDR1 DFQATT and CDR2 SNEGSKA (reference sequence). The germline V and J ends were trimmed by 0 bases and 0 bases, with 15 bases remaining between them. The CDR3 DNA is TGCAGTGCTAGAGAACGCAGGGGCGCTTATAGCAATCAGCCCCAGCATTTT. This sequence encodes CSARERRGAYSNQPQHF.

This chain uses TRBV6-1 with TRBJ2-7; D possibly uses TRBD1 or TRBD2 (6 bases each). Germline lookup yields CDR1 MNHNS and CDR2 SASEGT. The CDR3 covers 14 residues. Trimming pared 5 bases from V and 2 bases from J, leaving 13 bases between. The DNA for the CDR3 is TGTGCCAGCAGTCGGACAAGGGGGGCCTACGAGCAGTACTTC. Its protein is CASSRTRGAYEQYF.

In its sample, this clonotype was seen a few times. The gene calls are TRBV10-3 and TRBJ2-7; D uncertain. The germline V and J ends were trimmed by 3 bases and 1 base, with 4 bases remaining between them. Germline assignment: CDR1 ENHRY and CDR2 SYGVKD. The CDR3 is made up of 12 amino acids. The CDR3 DNA sequence: TGTGCCATCAGTGAAGAATCCTACGAGCAGTACTTC. Its protein is CAISEESYEQYF.

V and J are TRBV12-3 or TRBV12-4 and TRBJ1-3, with D perhaps matching TRBD1 (6 bases). The CDR3 runs 15 residues. Between the trimmed V and J ends, which lost 3 bases and 3 bases, there was a span of 12 bases. CDR3 residues: CASSLWGAGGNTIYF. The CDR3 nucleotides read TGTGCCAGCAGTTTGTGGGGGGCAGGTGGAAACACCATATATTTT.

This clonotype was seen a few times. The chain has TRBV9 and TRBJ2-1; D is unresolved. Germline V CDR1 and CDR2: SGDLS, YYNGEE. CDR3 length: 16 residues. V lost 4 bases and J 3 bases, leaving 17 bases between the germline ends. The CDR3 protein is CASSTTALALYNEQFF. The CDR3 nucleotides read TGTGCCAGCAGCACCACCGCCCTGGCGCTCTACAATGAGCAGTTCTTC. Filled out from reference TRBV9 and TRBJ2-1, the complete variable domain reads DSGVTQTPKHLITATGQRVTLRCSPRSGDLSVYWYQQSLDQGLQFLIQYYNGEERAKGNILERFSAQQFPDLHSELNLSSLELGDSALYFCASSTTALALYNEQFFGPGTRLTVL.

In nucleotides, the CDR3 is TGTGCCAGCTCACTTCAGGGAGGGTCCACTGAAGCTTTCTTT. Protein: CASSLQGGSTEAFF. V is TRBV18 and J is TRBJ1-1; perhaps TRBD1 as D (5 bases). Trimming removed 4 bases at V and 4 bases at J, with 13 bases between. Germline CDR1 is KGHSH and CDR2 is LQKENI. CDR3 length: 14 amino acids.

The chain recombines TRBV12-3 or TRBV12-4 with TRBJ1-5; 10 bases match TRBD1. The CDR3 is made up of 16 amino acids. After removal of 2 bases from V and 2 bases from J, the junction contained 3 bases not matched to a gene. CDR3 sequence (DNA): TGTGCCAGCAGTTTATCCGGGACAGGGGGCAATCAGCCCCAGCATTTT. It codes for CASSLSGTGGNQPQHF.

The sample holds a few counts of this clonotype. V is TRBV12-3 or TRBV12-4 and J is TRBJ2-2; the D gene is possibly TRBD2 (6 bases). The CDR3 has 15 residues. V shed 2 bases and J shed 5 bases, with 12 bases lying between them. The CDR3 spells CASSLTGVRTGELFF. CDR3 sequence (DNA): TGTGCCAGCAGTTTAACGGGGGTCCGGACCGGGGAGCTGTTTTTT.

The sample holds many counts of this clonotype. This sequence joins TRBV5-1 and TRBJ2-1, with 8 bases that match TRBD1. V shed 6 bases, J shed 4 bases, and the junction held 6 bases outside the gene matches. CDR1 and CDR2 (germline): SGHRS, YFSETQ. This CDR3 is 14 amino acids long. CDR3 DNA sequence: TGCGCCAGCACAACAGGGGGGCCATACAATGAGCAGTTCTTC. This gives the protein CASTTGGPYNEQFF.

This clonotype was seen only a few times. This chain joins TRBV14 and TRBJ1-1; D is possibly TRBD1 (5 bases). Per germline, CDR1 SGHDN and CDR2 FVKESK. V lost 4 bases, J lost 2 bases, and 17 bases lay in between. The CDR3 is made up of 16 amino acids. CDR3 in DNA: TGTGCCAGCAGCCCGGGACCGTATGGGGGAAACACTGAAGCTTTCTTT. Protein product: CASSPGPYGGNTEAFF.

There are a few counts of this clonotype. The CDR3 here is CASSRRPSHAAETQYF. CDR3 nucleotide sequence: TGTGCCAGCAGTAGAAGGCCTAGCCACGCTGCAGAGACCCAGTACTTC. The rearrangement links TRBV27 to TRBJ2-5; TRBD2 might be the D (5 bases). The germline gives CDR1 MNHEY, CDR2 SMNVEV (reference sequence). The V end was cut by 5 bases, the J end by 4 bases, with 20 bases between. This CDR3 spans 16 amino acids.

The V gene is TRBV20-1, the J gene TRBJ2-3; 7 nucleotides align to TRBD2. The V and J ends lost 8 bases and 0 bases, in that order; junction bases with no gene match: 8. Per germline, CDR1 DFQATT and CDR2 SNEGSKA (reference sequence). There are 14 residues in the CDR3. DNA for the CDR3: TGCAGTCCCCGGGGAGGGCCGAGCACAGATACGCAGTATTTT. Its translation is CSPRGGPSTDTQYF.

The chain has TRBV4-3 and TRBJ2-2; perhaps TRBD1 as D (6 bases). Germline-derived CDR1 and CDR2 are LGHNA and YSLEER. CDR3 length: 17 residues. The V gene lost 3 bases and the J gene lost 0 bases, with 14 bases spanning the gap. In nucleotides, the CDR3 is TGCGCCAGCAGCCAGGGGGCCAGGCCTGCGAACACCGGGGAGCTGTTTTTT. Amino acids: CASSQGARPANTGELFF.

This clonotype was seen a few times. The chain is built from TRBV28 and TRBJ1-6, with no clear D. Germline CDR1 is MDHEN and CDR2 is SYDVKM. V lost 5 bases and J lost 0, with 14 bases in between. The CDR3 totals 17 residues. CDR3 nucleotides: TGTGCCAGCAGTCGACGCCGCACGGGCTCCTATAATTCACCCCTCCACTTT. Translated, it gives CASSRRRTGSYNSPLHF.